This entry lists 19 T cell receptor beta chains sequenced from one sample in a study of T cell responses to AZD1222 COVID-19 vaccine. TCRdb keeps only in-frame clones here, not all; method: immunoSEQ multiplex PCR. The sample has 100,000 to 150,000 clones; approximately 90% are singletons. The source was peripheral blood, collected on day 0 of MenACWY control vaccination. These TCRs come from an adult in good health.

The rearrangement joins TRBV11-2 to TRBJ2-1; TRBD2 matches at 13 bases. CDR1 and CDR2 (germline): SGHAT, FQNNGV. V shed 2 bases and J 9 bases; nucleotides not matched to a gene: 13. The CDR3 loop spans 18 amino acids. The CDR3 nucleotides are TGTGCCAGCAGCTTATATCACAGGACTAGCGGGAGAGGTCCTGAGCAGTTCTTC. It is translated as CASSLYHRTSGRGPEQFF.

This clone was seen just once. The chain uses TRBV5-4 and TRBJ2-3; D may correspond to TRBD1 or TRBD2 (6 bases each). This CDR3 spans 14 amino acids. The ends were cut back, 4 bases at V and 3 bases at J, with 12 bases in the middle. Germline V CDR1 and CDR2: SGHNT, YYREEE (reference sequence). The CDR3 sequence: CASSTGRSTDTQYF. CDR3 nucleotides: TGTGCCAGCAGCACAGGGAGGAGTACAGATACGCAGTATTTT.

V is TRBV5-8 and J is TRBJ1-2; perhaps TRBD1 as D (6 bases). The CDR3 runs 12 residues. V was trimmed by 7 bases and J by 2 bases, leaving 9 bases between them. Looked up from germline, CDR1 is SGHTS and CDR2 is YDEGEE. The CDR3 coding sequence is TGTGCCAGCGTCCAGGGGAACTATGGCTACACCTTC. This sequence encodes CASVQGNYGYTF.

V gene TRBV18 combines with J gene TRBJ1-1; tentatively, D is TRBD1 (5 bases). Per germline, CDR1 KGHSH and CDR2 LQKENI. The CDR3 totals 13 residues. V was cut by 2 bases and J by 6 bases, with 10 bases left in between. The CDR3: CASSPEAGSEAFF. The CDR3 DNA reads TGTGCCAGCTCACCAGAGGCAGGGTCTGAAGCTTTCTTT.

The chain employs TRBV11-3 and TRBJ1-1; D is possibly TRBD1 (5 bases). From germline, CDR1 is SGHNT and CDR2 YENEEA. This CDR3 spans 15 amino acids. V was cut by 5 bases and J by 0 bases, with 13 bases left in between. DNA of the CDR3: TGTGCCAGCAGCCCAGAGGGGCAGCTGAACACTGAAGCTTTCTTT. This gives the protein CASSPEGQLNTEAFF.

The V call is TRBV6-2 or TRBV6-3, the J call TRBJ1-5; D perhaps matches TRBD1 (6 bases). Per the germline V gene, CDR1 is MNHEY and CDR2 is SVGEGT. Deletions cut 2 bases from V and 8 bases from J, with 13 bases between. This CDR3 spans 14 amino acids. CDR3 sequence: CASSYPSTGKPQHF. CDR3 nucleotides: TGTGCCAGCAGTTACCCCTCAACAGGGAAGCCCCAGCATTTT.

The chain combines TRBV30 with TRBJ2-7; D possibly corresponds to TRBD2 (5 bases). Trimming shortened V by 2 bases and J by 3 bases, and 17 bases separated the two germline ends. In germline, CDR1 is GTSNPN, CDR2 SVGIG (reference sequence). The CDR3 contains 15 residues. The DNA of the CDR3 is TGTGCCTGGAGTTATACTAGTACTTTCCTCTACGAGCAGTACTTC. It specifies CAWSYTSTFLYEQYF.

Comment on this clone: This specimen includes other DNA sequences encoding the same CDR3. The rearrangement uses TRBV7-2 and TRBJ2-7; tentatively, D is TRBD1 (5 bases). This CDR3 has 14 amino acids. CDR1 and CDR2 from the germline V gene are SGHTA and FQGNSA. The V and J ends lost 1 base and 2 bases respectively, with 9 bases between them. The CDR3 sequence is CASSLGGRAYEQYF. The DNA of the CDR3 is TGTGCCAGCAGCTTAGGCGGCAGGGCCTACGAGCAGTACTTC.

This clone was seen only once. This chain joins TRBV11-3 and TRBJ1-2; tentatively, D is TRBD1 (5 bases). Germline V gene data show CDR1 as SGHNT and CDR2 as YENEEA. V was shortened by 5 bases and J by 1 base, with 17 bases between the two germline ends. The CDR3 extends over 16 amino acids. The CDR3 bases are TGTGCCAGCAGCCACTTTAGGGACGGTATTAACTATGGCTACACCTTC. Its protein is CASSHFRDGINYGYTF.

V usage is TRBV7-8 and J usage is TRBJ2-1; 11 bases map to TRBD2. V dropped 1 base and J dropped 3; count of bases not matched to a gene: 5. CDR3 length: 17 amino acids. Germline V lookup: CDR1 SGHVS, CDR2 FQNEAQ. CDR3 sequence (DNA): TGTGCCAGCAGCTTAGGGCTAGCGGGAGGTCGCTACAATGAGCAGTTCTTC. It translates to CASSLGLAGGRYNEQFF.

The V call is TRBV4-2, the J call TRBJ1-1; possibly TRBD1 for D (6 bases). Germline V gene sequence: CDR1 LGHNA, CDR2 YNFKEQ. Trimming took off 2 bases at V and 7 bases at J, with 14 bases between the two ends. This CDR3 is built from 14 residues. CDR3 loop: CASSQPGTPIEAFF. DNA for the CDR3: TGTGCCAGCAGCCAACCCGGGACACCTATTGAAGCTTTCTTT.

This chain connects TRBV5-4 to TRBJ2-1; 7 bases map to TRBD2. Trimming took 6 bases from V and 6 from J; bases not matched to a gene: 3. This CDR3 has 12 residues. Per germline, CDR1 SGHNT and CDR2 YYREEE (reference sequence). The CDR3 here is CASTGEGNEQFF. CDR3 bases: TGTGCCAGCACTGGGGAGGGCAATGAGCAGTTCTTC. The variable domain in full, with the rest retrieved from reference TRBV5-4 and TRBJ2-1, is ETGVTQSPTHLIKTRGQQVTLRCSSQSGHNTVSWYQQALGQGPQFIFQYYREEENGRGNFPPRFSGLQFPNYSSELNVNALELDDSALYLCASTGEGNEQFFGPGTRLTVL.

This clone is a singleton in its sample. The CDR3 region has the DNA TGTGCCAGCAGCAAAGGACAGGACTGTTGCGCCTATAACCATAAAACCAAAGAGACCCAGTACTTC. Amino acid sequence: CASSKGQDCCAYNHKTKETQYF. This sequence joins TRBV21-1 and TRBJ2-5; the table names TRBD1, a call not compared with the DNA. TRBV21-1 has pseudogene status. This CDR3 is 22 amino acids long.

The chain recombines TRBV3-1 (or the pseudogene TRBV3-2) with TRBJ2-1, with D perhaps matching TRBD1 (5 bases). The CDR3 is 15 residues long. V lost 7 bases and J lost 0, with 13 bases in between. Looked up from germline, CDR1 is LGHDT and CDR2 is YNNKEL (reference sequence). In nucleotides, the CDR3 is TGTGCCAGCATCCCCGACAGAACCTCCTACAATGAGCAGTTCTTC. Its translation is CASIPDRTSYNEQFF.

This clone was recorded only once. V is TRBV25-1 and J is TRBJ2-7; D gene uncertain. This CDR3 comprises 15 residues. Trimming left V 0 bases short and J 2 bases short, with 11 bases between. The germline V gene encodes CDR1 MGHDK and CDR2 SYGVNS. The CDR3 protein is CASSEYPTYTYEQYF. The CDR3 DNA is TGTGCCAGCAGTGAATATCCCACATATACCTACGAGCAGTACTTC.

CDR3 nucleotides: TGCGCCAGCAGCCAAGGGGGACCCTACAATGAGCAGTTCTTC. This gives the protein CASSQGGPYNEQFF. This rearrangement joins TRBV4-1 to TRBJ2-1; either TRBD1 or TRBD2 may supply D (5 bases each). In germline, CDR1 is MGHRA, CDR2 YSYEKL. V lost 1 base and J lost 2, with 6 bases in between. The CDR3 sequence is 14 residues long.

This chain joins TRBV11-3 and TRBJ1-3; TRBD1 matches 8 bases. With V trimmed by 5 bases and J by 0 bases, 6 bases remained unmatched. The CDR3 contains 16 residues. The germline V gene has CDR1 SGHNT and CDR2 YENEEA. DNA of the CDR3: TGTGCCAGCAGCCCGGGACAGGCGTTCTCTGGAAACACCATATATTTT. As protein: CASSPGQAFSGNTIYF.

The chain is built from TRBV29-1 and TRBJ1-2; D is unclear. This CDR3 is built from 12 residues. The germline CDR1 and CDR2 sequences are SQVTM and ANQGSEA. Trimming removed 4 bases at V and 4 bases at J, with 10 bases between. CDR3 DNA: TGCAGCGTTGGAGGTCAAGGCTATGGCTACACCTTC. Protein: CSVGGQGYGYTF.

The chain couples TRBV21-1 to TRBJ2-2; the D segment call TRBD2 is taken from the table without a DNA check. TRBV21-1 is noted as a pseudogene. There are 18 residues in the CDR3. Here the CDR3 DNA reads TGTGCCAGCAGCGAAGGAGGGACTAGCGGGAGCCCCACCGGGGAGCTGTTTTTT. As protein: CASSEGGTSGSPTGELFF.